These 20 T cell receptor beta chains were all obtained from the same sample, sequenced in a study of CD8+CD57+ T cells in acquired aplastic anemia. Sequencing was done on patients that had shown CD8+CD57+ cell expansion by flow cytometry. TCR beta VDJ and CDR3 were profiled, and genomic DNA was the template. TCRdb fed the reads into MiXCR, producing one record per CDR3 protein. This sample carries about 200,000 distinct CDR3 sequences, 65% of them seen once, and the ten largest clones take roughly 50%. The source material was sorted CD4+, CD8+, or CD8+CD57+ T cells (not recorded which) from PBMCs. The receptors stem from a human donor with aplastic anemia.

The V call is TRBV15, the J call TRBJ1-1; a weak D match, TRBD1 (5 bases). Trimming left V 1 base short and J 7 bases short, with 13 bases between. Germline-derived CDR1 and CDR2 are LNHNV and YYDKDF (reference sequence). There are 14 residues in the CDR3. The CDR3 loop is CATSRGGVILEAFF. CDR3 in DNA: TGTGCCACCAGCAGAGGGGGGGTCATACTTGAAGCTTTCTTT.

The rearrangement joins TRBV10-3 to TRBJ1-6; TRBD1 matches 8 bases. V shed 4 bases, J shed 5 bases, and the junction held 1 base outside the gene matches. This CDR3 region has 14 residues. Germline assignment: CDR1 ENHRY and CDR2 SYGVKD. The CDR3 region is CAISATGDNSPLHF. CDR3 in DNA: TGTGCCATCAGTGCGACAGGGGATAATTCACCCCTCCACTTT.

On this clonotype itself: The conserved phenylalanine or tryptophan is not found at the CDR3 terminus, so this likely reflects a read error. The V and J genes are TRBV15 and TRBJ2-1, with 10 bases fitting TRBD2. The V segment lost 4 bases and the J segment 5 bases; nucleotides outside the gene matches: 5. The CDR3 is made up of 15 amino acids. Germline loops: CDR1 LNHNV, CDR2 YYDKDF (reference sequence). The CDR3 nucleotides read TGTGCCACCAGCACGCGGACTAGCGGAGACAATGAGCAGTTCTCC. It yields the protein CATSTRTSGDNEQFS.

V and J are TRBV20-1 and TRBJ2-5, with 13 bases fitting TRBD2. V shed 6 bases, J shed 7 bases, and the junction held 11 bases outside the gene matches. The germline V gene encodes CDR1 DFQATT and CDR2 SNEGSKA (reference sequence). This CDR3 is built from 15 residues. The CDR3 DNA is TGCAGTGCCCCCGGGGGGACTAGCGGGAAGGGGACCCAGTACTTC. Amino acids: CSAPGGTSGKGTQYF.

A note on this clonotype: This may arise from a read error, as a much more abundant clone is one base away. The chain joins TRBV27 to TRBJ2-1, with D possibly TRBD1 on 5 matching bases. The CDR3 contains 13 residues. Germline V gives CDR1 MNHEY, CDR2 SMNVEV (reference sequence). CDR3 region: CASSLSAGNGQFF. For the CDR3, the DNA is TGTGCCAGCAGTTTATCGGCAGGGAATGGGCAGTTCTTC.

The CDR3 region has the DNA TGTGCCAGCAGCTCCGGGGTCGGCAGGGTAACTAACTATGGCTACACCTTC. Its translation is CASSSGVGRVTNYGYTF. The rearrangement uses TRBV5-4 and TRBJ1-2; a weak D match, TRBD1 (5 bases). This CDR3 is 17 amino acids long. The V end was cut by 3 bases, the J end by 0 bases, with 18 bases between. Germline-derived CDR1 and CDR2 are SGHNT and YYREEE (reference sequence).

The V and J genes are TRBV24-1 and TRBJ2-3; D is undetermined. CDR3 size: 13 residues. V shed 3 bases and J shed 2 bases, with 5 bases lying between them. From germline, CDR1 is KGHDR and CDR2 SFDVKD. CDR3 loop: CATSDPFTDTQYF. The CDR3 coding sequence is TGTGCCACCAGTGATCCCTTCACAGATACGCAGTATTTT.

In its sample, this clonotype was seen a few times. This chain uses TRBV7-9 with TRBJ2-1, with a weak D call TRBD2 (5 bases). V lost 0 bases to trimming and J lost 0 bases, with 6 bases between them. Germline CDR1 reads SEHNR; CDR2 reads FQNEAQ (reference sequence). CDR3 length: 15 residues. The DNA for the CDR3 is TGTGCCAGCAGCTTAGCTACTAGCTCCTACAATGAGCAGTTCTTC. Its translation: CASSLATSSYNEQFF.

On this clonotype: One end of the junction fails to match germline, which may point to a read error. The chain employs TRBV2 and TRBJ2-2; TRBD2 agrees at 10 bases. The germline gives CDR1 SNHLY, CDR2 FYNNEI. This CDR3 is built from 16 residues. The DNA for the CDR3 is TGTGCCAGCGACCAACTGACAACGGGACTAGCGAGTGAGCAGTTCTTT. Translated, it gives CASDQLTTGLASEQFF.

This clonotype appeared a few times. This chain uses TRBV12-3 or TRBV12-4 with TRBJ2-7; D is unresolved. CDR3 size: 13 residues. The ends were cut back, 4 bases at V and 4 bases at J, with 11 bases in the middle. The chain's CDR3 is CASSYGLEYEQYF. Here the CDR3 DNA reads TGTGCCAGCAGTTACGGGCTCGAATACGAGCAGTACTTC.

Only a few counts were recorded for this clonotype. This rearrangement joins TRBV7-9 to TRBJ1-2, with a weak D call TRBD1 (5 bases). The CDR3 is made up of 13 amino acids. Per germline, CDR1 SEHNR and CDR2 FQNEAQ (reference sequence). The V and J ends lost 5 bases and 8 bases respectively, with 15 bases between them. CDR3 sequence: CASSIDSPRGYTF. The CDR3 coding sequence is TGTGCCAGCAGCATCGACAGCCCGAGGGGCTACACCTTC. The whole variable domain, filled in from reference TRBV7-9 and TRBJ1-2, reads DTGVSQNPRHKITKRGQNVTFRCDPISEHNRLYWYRQTLGQGPEFLTYFQNEAQLEKSRLLSDRFSAERPKGSFSTLEIQRTEQGDSAMYLCASSIDSPRGYTFGSGTRLTVV.

This clonotype was observed many times. This chain connects TRBV4-1 to TRBJ2-7; 8 nucleotides match TRBD1. This CDR3 comprises 13 residues. Per the germline V gene, CDR1 is MGHRA and CDR2 is YSYEKL. V dropped 5 bases and J dropped 5; count of bases not matched to a gene: 5. The CDR3 protein is CASSGTGVDEQYF. The CDR3 DNA reads as TGCGCCAGCAGCGGGACAGGAGTCGACGAGCAGTACTTC.

The CDR3 sequence is CASSPTAGEGNQPQHF. CDR3 nucleotide sequence: TGTGCCAGCAGCCCCACCGCAGGGGAGGGCAATCAGCCCCAGCATTTT. The chain combines TRBV7-8 with TRBJ1-5; a possible D gene is TRBD1 (6 bases). The germline CDR1 and CDR2 sequences are SGHVS and FQNEAQ. Trimming removed 5 bases from V and 2 bases from J, with 16 bases in between. The CDR3 consists of 16 residues.

This clonotype was counted many times. The CDR3 reads CASSVGTMAGELFF. The CDR3 DNA follows: TGTGCCAGCAGCGTAGGGACAATGGCCGGGGAGCTGTTTTTT. V is TRBV9 and J is TRBJ2-2, with D perhaps matching TRBD1 (5 bases). The ends were cut back, 0 bases at V and 6 bases at J, with 9 bases in the middle. The CDR3 covers 14 residues. The germline gives CDR1 SGDLS, CDR2 YYNGEE.

The chain links TRBV9 to TRBJ2-7; D is unclear. The CDR3 extends over 13 amino acids. Trimming took 0 bases from V and 3 from J, leaving 7 bases between them. In germline, CDR1 is SGDLS, CDR2 YYNGEE. In nucleotides, the CDR3 is TGTGCCAGCAGCGTAGCTACTGGCTACGAGCAGTACTTC. It yields the protein CASSVATGYEQYF.

This clonotype was found many times. The J gene is TRBJ2-3, the V gene TRBV9; D is ambiguous. The CDR3 spans 15 residues. In germline, CDR1 is SGDLS, CDR2 YYNGEE. V was cut by 3 bases and J by 0 bases, with 11 bases left in between. CDR3 residues: CASSAEDGSTDTQYF. As DNA, the CDR3 is TGTGCCAGCAGCGCCGAAGACGGTAGCACAGATACGCAGTATTTT.

The chain joins TRBV19 to TRBJ2-3; D is unresolved. The CDR3 consists of 14 residues. The V gene lost 3 bases and the J gene lost 2 bases, with 9 bases spanning the gap. Germline assignment: CDR1 LNHDA and CDR2 SQIVND (reference sequence). The CDR3 protein is CASSIGGTTDTQYF. The CDR3 region has the DNA TGTGCCAGTAGTATCGGCGGCACCACAGATACGCAGTATTTT.

The chain has TRBV7-2 and TRBJ2-2; 10 nucleotides align to TRBD1. J was trimmed by 1 base and V by 1 base; bases with no gene match: 3. The CDR3 covers 17 residues. CDR1 SGHTA and CDR2 FQGNSA come from the germline V gene. The CDR3 loop reads CASSLGTGGMNTGELFF. DNA of the CDR3: TGTGCCAGCAGCTTAGGGACAGGGGGGATGAACACCGGGGAGCTGTTTTTT.

This clonotype came up a few times. V and J are TRBV5-1 and TRBJ2-7; tentatively, D is TRBD1 or TRBD2 (5 bases each). The CDR3 contains 14 residues. Per germline, CDR1 SGHRS and CDR2 YFSETQ. The V gene lost 1 base and the J gene lost 5 bases, with 13 bases spanning the gap. The DNA of the CDR3 is TGCGCCAGCAGCTTGCGTACAGGAGGTGACGAGCAGTACTTC. This codes for CASSLRTGGDEQYF.

Concerning this clonotype itself: The conserved phenylalanine or tryptophan is not found at the CDR3 terminus, so this likely reflects a read error. V is TRBV27 and J is TRBJ1-1; D unclear. This CDR3 is built from 15 residues. Germline CDR1 and CDR2: MNHEY and SMNVEV (reference sequence). The V end lost 0 bases, the J end lost 3 bases, and 11 bases lay between the germline ends. The CDR3 DNA reads TGTGCCAGCAGTTTATCCACAGTGGTGGACACTGAAGCTTTCTCT. This encodes CASSLSTVVDTEAFS.